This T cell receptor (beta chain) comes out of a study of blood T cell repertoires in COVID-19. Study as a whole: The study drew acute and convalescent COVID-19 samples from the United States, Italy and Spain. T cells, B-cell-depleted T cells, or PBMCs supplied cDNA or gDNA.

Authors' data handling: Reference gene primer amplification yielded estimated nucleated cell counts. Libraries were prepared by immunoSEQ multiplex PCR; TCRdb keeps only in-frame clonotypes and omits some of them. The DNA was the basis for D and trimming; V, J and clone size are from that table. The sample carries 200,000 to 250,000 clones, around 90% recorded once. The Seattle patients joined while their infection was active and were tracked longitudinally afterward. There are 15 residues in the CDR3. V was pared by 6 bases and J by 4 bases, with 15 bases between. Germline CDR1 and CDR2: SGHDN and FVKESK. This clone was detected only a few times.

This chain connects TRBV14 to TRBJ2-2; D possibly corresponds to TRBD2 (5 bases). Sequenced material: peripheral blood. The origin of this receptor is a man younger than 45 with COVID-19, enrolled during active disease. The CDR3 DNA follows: TGTGCCAGCAGTCTCGGCGGAGGTGGCACCGGGGAGCTGTTTTTT. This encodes CASSLGGGGTGELFF.